This T cell receptor beta chain appears in the sequencing data of a study of T cells in localized non-small cell lung cancer. TCRdb's table, derived via immunoSEQ multiplex PCR, lists solely in-frame clones and lacks some. This sample has around 50,000 clones; 80% to 90% occur once, and the top ten carry about 5%. Overall study results and limits: Sequencing involved a lone tumor region, leaving heterogeneity possible. Highest T cell clonality was seen in uninvolved adjacent lung, surpassing that measured in tumor. Out of the top 100 tumor clones, a median around 57 were seen in adjacent lung.

Concerning this clone itself: As yet, its antigen is unknown.

The CDR3 covers 14 residues. Germline-derived CDR1 and CDR2 are SEHNR and FQNEAQ (reference sequence). Trimming left V 5 bases short and J 7 bases short, with 17 bases between. V usage is TRBV7-9 and J usage is TRBJ1-1; D is unresolved. This sample comprised peripheral blood, obtained before any cancer treatment. The sequence was obtained from a woman aged 40 to 75 with stage I lung adenocarcinoma. CDR3 loop: CASSAQSGVREAFF. In DNA form, the CDR3 reads TGTGCCAGCAGCGCCCAATCTGGAGTTCGTGAAGCTTTCTTT.